The clone carrying this T cell receptor beta chain was observed a handful of times. Original data processing: Amplification of reference gene primers was used by the study to estimate nucleated cell counts. TCRdb's copy holds only in-frame clones and misses some; the assay was immunoSEQ multiplex PCR. V, J and clone size were drawn from that table, and D and trimming were deduced from the DNA. The sample lists approximately 110,000 clones; approximately 80% were seen once. The sample belongs to a study of blood T cell repertoires in COVID-19. In the study overall: Spain, Italy and the United States supplied samples that represented acute and convalescent COVID-19. The cDNA or gDNA used as material had been derived from T cells, B-cell-depleted T cells, or PBMCs.

Trimming shortened V by 4 bases and J by 2 bases, and 8 bases separated the two germline ends. Germline V gene sequence: CDR1 SGHAT, CDR2 FQDESV (reference sequence). The CDR3 totals 13 residues. The clonotype originates from an older woman with acute or convalescent COVID-19. Sequenced input: peripheral blood. The chain combines TRBV11-1 with TRBJ1-2; possibly TRBD1 for D (5 bases). CDR3 coding DNA: TGTGCCAGCAGCTCTCGACAGAACTATGGCTACACCTTC. Amino acids: CASSSRQNYGYTF. The whole variable domain, remainder taken from reference TRBV11-1 and TRBJ1-2, is EAEVAQSPRYKITEKSQAVAFWCDPISGHATLYWYRQILGQGPELLVQFQDESVVDDSQLPKDRFSAERLKGVDSTLKIQPAELGDSAMYLCASSSRQNYGYTFGSGTRLTVV.